One sample yielded the 25 T cell receptor beta chains listed below, sequenced in a study of T cell responses to AZD1222 COVID-19 vaccine listed by TCRdb under 2021. Library preparation was by the immunoSEQ multiplex PCR assay. In TCRdb, the immuneACCESS table is reduced to in-frame sequences with V and J assigned. These tables do not hold every clone; where another copy was compared, an unresolved V gene accounts for under half, and the others remain unexplained. Counted in this sample were 100,000 to 150,000 clones; around 86% of them appeared once. 20% to 25% of the sample is taken by the ten largest. In light of the paper, this sample's time point label describes: baseline before first vaccination. Source: peripheral blood, taken on day 0 of AZD1222 vaccination. These receptors all come from an adult in good health.

This rearrangement joins TRBV10-2 to TRBJ2-2, with TRBD2 identical over 10 bases. Germline CDR1 and CDR2: WSHSY and SAAADI. The V segment lost 9 bases and the J segment 7 bases; nucleotides outside the gene matches: 5. The CDR3 runs 13 residues. The CDR3 region has the DNA TGCGCCAGTGCTAGCGGGGGAGACGGGGAGCTGTTTTTT. It codes for CASASGGDGELFF.

In this sample, this clone turned up once. The chain joins TRBV15 to TRBJ2-4; no firm D call. CDR1 is LNHNV, CDR2 YYDKDF, per germline (reference sequence). This CDR3 has 13 amino acids. Trimming cost V 0 bases and J 9 bases, with 9 bases left between them. DNA of the CDR3: TGTGCCACCAGCAGAGATCTAGTTAGCATTCAGTACTTC. Protein product: CATSRDLVSIQYF.

The rearrangement links TRBV7-6 to TRBJ2-6, with 8 bases that match TRBD1. CDR1 is SGHVS and CDR2 is FNYEAQ in the germline V gene. CDR3 length equals 13 residues. Trimming took 5 bases from V and 12 from J; bases not matched to a gene: 6. CDR3 in DNA: TGTGCCAGCAGCCCACCAGGGGGCTTCGTCCTGACTTTC. The encoded protein is CASSPPGGFVLTF. Complete variable domain (other parts from reference TRBV7-6 and TRBJ2-6): GAGVSQSPRYKVTKRGQDVALRCDPISGHVSLYWYRQALGQGPEFLTYFNYEAQQDKSGLPNDRFSAERPEGSISTLTIQRTEQRDSAMYRCASSPPGGFVLTFGAGSRLTVL.

The chain couples TRBV5-4 to TRBJ1-3, with D tentatively TRBD1 (5 bases). V dropped 2 bases and J dropped 7 bases, with 16 bases sitting between them. This CDR3 is built from 15 residues. Germline V gene sequence: CDR1 SGHNT, CDR2 YYREEE (reference sequence). The CDR3 nucleotides are TGTGCCAGCAGCTTCGACGGCCTGGGGGGGAACACCATATATTTT. Translating it yields CASSFDGLGGNTIYF.

This clone appeared once. The chain recombines TRBV11-2 with TRBJ1-2, with unresolved D. V shed 5 bases and J shed 0 bases, with 4 bases lying between them. The germline CDR1 and CDR2 sequences are SGHAT and FQNNGV. The CDR3 runs to 12 residues. In DNA, the CDR3 is TGTGCCAGCAGCCCCGCTAACTATGGCTACACCTTC. As protein: CASSPANYGYTF.

The chain is built from TRBV7-3 and TRBJ2-1, with TRBD1 matching over 10 bases. The germline gives CDR1 SGHTA, CDR2 FQGTGA. This CDR3 comprises 15 residues. J lost 3 bases, V lost 5 bases, and 4 bases had no gene match. The CDR3 here is CASSEDRGLYNEQFF. CDR3 DNA: TGTGCCAGCAGCGAAGACAGGGGGCTCTACAATGAGCAGTTCTTC.

The chain employs TRBV5-1 and TRBJ1-4; 7 bases fit TRBD1. Germline V gene data show CDR1 as SGHRS and CDR2 as YFSETQ. The CDR3 covers 15 residues. The V gene end was trimmed by 3 bases and the J gene end by 7 bases; junction bases not matched to a gene: 9. This CDR3 is CASSSTGELGEKLFF. CDR3 DNA sequence: TGCGCCAGCAGCTCAACAGGGGAGTTAGGTGAAAAACTGTTTTTT.

This clone is a singleton in its sample. The chain couples TRBV18 to TRBJ1-1; D is unclear. The CDR3 has 15 residues. Germline CDR1 KGHSH, CDR2 LQKENI. Trimming took 1 base from V and 0 from J, leaving 9 bases between them. CDR3 residues: CASSPRREMNTEAFF. CDR3 in DNA: TGTGCCAGCTCACCACGGCGGGAAATGAACACTGAAGCTTTCTTT.

The genes are TRBV6-6 and TRBJ1-5; TRBD1 is a possible D gene (6 bases). Deletions cut 6 bases from V and 9 bases from J, with 18 bases between. This CDR3 comprises 14 residues. Looked up from germline, CDR1 is MNHNY and CDR2 is SVGAGI (reference sequence). The CDR3 reads CASRDRRGTAPQHF. CDR3 nucleotides: TGTGCCAGCAGGGACCGGAGGGGGACGGCGCCCCAGCATTTT.

The chain links TRBV7-2 to TRBJ2-3; TRBD1 aligns across 8 bases. The CDR3 spans 16 residues. Per germline, CDR1 SGHTA and CDR2 FQGNSA. J gave up 2 bases and V 5 bases, and 9 bases lay outside the gene matches. CDR3 nucleotides: TGTGCCAGCAGCCTTGGACAGGGAATGGACACAGATACGCAGTATTTT. This encodes CASSLGQGMDTDTQYF.

The gene calls are TRBV7-2 and TRBJ1-2, with 9 bases aligning to TRBD1. Unmatched junction bases numbered 4, after V lost 4 bases and J lost 4 bases. Per germline, CDR1 SGHTA and CDR2 FQGNSA. The CDR3 contains 14 residues. As DNA, the CDR3 is TGTGCCAGCAGCTGGGGACAGGGCGGCTATGGCTACACCTTC. This codes for CASSWGQGGYGYTF.

This rearrangement joins TRBV3-1 (or the pseudogene TRBV3-2) to TRBJ1-6; a possible D gene is TRBD1 (5 bases). The CDR3 loop spans 13 amino acids. Trimming shortened V by 7 bases and J by 6 bases, and 10 bases separated the two germline ends. Germline V gene data show CDR1 as LGHDT and CDR2 as YNNKEL (reference sequence). The CDR3 region has the DNA TGTGCCAGCATCAGAGGGGCTAATTCACCCCTCCACTTT. It codes for CASIRGANSPLHF.

The chain uses TRBV19 and TRBJ1-2; D unclear. Trimming stripped 3 bases from V and 3 bases from J, with 11 bases between. CDR1 and CDR2 from the germline V gene are LNHDA and SQIVND (reference sequence). The CDR3 extends over 14 amino acids. CDR3 sequence reads: CASSILDRDYGYTF. The CDR3 DNA sequence: TGTGCCAGTAGTATTCTCGACCGCGACTATGGCTACACCTTC.

The rearrangement joins TRBV18 to TRBJ1-1; D is uncertain. Germline V gene data show CDR1 as KGHSH and CDR2 as LQKENI. The CDR3 is 14 amino acids. V gave up 3 bases and J gave up 3 bases, with 11 bases separating them. CDR3 in DNA: TGTGCCAGCTCACCTATAGGGCTCTACACTGAAGCTTTCTTT. Translation gives CASSPIGLYTEAFF.

J is TRBJ2-7 and V is TRBV12-3 or TRBV12-4, with TRBD1 as a possible D gene (6 bases). The V and J ends lost 1 base and 3 bases respectively, with 7 bases between them. CDR3 length: 13 residues. The CDR3 protein is CASSLEGGYEQYF. In nucleotides, the CDR3 is TGTGCCAGCAGTTTAGAAGGGGGCTACGAGCAGTACTTC.

The chain combines TRBV6-5 with TRBJ1-6, with TRBD1 as a possible D gene (6 bases). V lost 4 bases and J lost 7, with 17 bases in between. Per the germline V gene, CDR1 is MNHEY and CDR2 is SVGAGI. The CDR3 sequence is 16 residues long. As DNA, the CDR3 is TGTGCCAGCAGTTCGGTGGACAGTTCCTTCAATTCACCCCTCCACTTT. Translating gives CASSSVDSSFNSPLHF.

This chain connects TRBV14 to TRBJ1-3; D is possibly TRBD1 (6 bases). This CDR3 spans 15 amino acids. V was shortened by 1 base and J by 4 bases, with 11 bases between the two germline ends. Germline V gives CDR1 SGHDN, CDR2 FVKESK. The CDR3 DNA reads as TGTGCCAGCAGCCAAGTATTACAGGGAGGAAACACCATATATTTT. Amino acid sequence: CASSQVLQGGNTIYF.

The V call is TRBV18, the J call TRBJ1-3; D call uncertain. V was pared by 1 base and J by 4 bases, with 8 bases between. Germline V CDR1 and CDR2: KGHSH, LQKENI. There are 14 residues in the CDR3. The CDR3 nucleotides are TGTGCCAGCTCACCACAGGGTGCGGGAAACACCATATATTTT. Residues: CASSPQGAGNTIYF.

This chain uses TRBV5-1 with TRBJ1-4; D might be TRBD1 (6 bases). This CDR3 spans 14 amino acids. V was shortened by 4 bases and J by 4 bases, with 11 bases between the two germline ends. Germline values: CDR1 SGHRS, CDR2 YFSETQ. The CDR3: CASSLTGNNEKLFF. The CDR3 DNA sequence: TGCGCCAGCAGCCTGACAGGAAATAATGAAAAACTGTTTTTT.

This chain joins TRBV27 and TRBJ2-7, with no clear D. Germline CDR1 is MNHEY and CDR2 is SMNVEV (reference sequence). The CDR3 sequence is 13 residues long. Trimming pared 3 bases from V and 0 bases from J, leaving 6 bases between. CDR3 loop: CASSLDHSYEQYF. In DNA, the CDR3 is TGTGCCAGCAGTTTGGACCACTCCTACGAGCAGTACTTC.

The chain combines TRBV5-1 with TRBJ1-6; D is unclear. CDR1 is SGHRS, CDR2 YFSETQ, per germline. The CDR3 loop spans 13 amino acids. V was clipped by 1 base and J by 6 bases, with 5 bases between them. The CDR3 is CASSLRVNSPLHF. Written as DNA, the CDR3 is TGCGCCAGCAGCTTGCGTGTTAATTCACCCCTCCACTTT. Variable domain in full (rest from reference TRBV5-1 and TRBJ1-6): KAGVTQTPRYLIKTRGQQVTLSCSPISGHRSVSWYQQTPGQGLQFLFEYFSETQRNKGNFPGRFSGRQFSNSRSEMNVSTLELGDSALYLCASSLRVNSPLHFGNGTRLTVT.

The V call is TRBV5-6, the J call TRBJ2-7; D is possibly TRBD2 (6 bases). Germline V gene lookup returns CDR1 SGHDT and CDR2 YYEEEE. Trimming stripped 3 bases from V and 3 bases from J, with 16 bases between. The CDR3 has 15 residues. This chain's CDR3 is CASSWGDASDYEQYF. The CDR3 region has the DNA TGTGCCAGCAGCTGGGGGGACGCCAGCGACTACGAGCAGTACTTC. The whole variable domain, remainder taken from reference TRBV5-6 and TRBJ2-7, is DAGVTQSPTHLIKTRGQQVTLRCSPKSGHDTVSWYQQALGQGPQFIFQYYEEEERQRGNFPDRFSGHQFPNYSSELNVNALLLGDSALYLCASSWGDASDYEQYFGPGTRLTVT.

This sequence joins TRBV4-2 and TRBJ1-3; D not resolved. V lost 0 bases to trimming and J lost 5 bases, with 8 bases between them. CDR3 length: 14 amino acids. Germline V gives CDR1 LGHNA, CDR2 YNFKEQ. The CDR3 loop reads CASSQERVRNTIYF. CDR3 DNA sequence: TGTGCCAGCAGCCAAGAAAGGGTGAGAAACACCATATATTTT.

V is TRBV6-5 and J is TRBJ1-5, with TRBD1 as a possible D gene (5 bases). CDR1 and CDR2 from the germline V gene are MNHEY and SVGAGI. Trimming stripped 2 bases from V and 4 bases from J, with 15 bases between. The CDR3 spans 16 residues. The CDR3 nucleotides read TGTGCCAGCAGTTACGCCCGGGGGGAAGGTAATCAGCCCCAGCATTTT. Translating it yields CASSYARGEGNQPQHF.

The chain has TRBV27 and TRBJ1-2; D possibly corresponds to TRBD1 (6 bases). Trimming took 5 bases from V and 9 from J, leaving 16 bases between them. Germline values: CDR1 MNHEY, CDR2 SMNVEV (reference sequence). The CDR3 sequence is 13 residues long. DNA of the CDR3: TGTGCCAGCAGTAAAGGGGGTGAATTAAGCTACACCTTC. Amino acid sequence: CASSKGGELSYTF.